This T cell receptor beta chain derives from a study of T-cell reconstitution after alpha-beta-depleted transplantation in children. Findings and limits, study-wide: Counts and diversity of T cells one year after transplant came mostly from newly produced T cells. The study traced high day-60 TCRbeta diversity in some patients to surviving recipient T cells and thymic progenitors. It was reported that alpha-beta T cells came from several hundred expanded graft clones (about two months after transplant).

This clonotype was recorded many times. Its matching antigen is unknown. Preparation of the TCRbeta library used unique molecular identifiers. TCRdb re-analysed the PCR reads in MiXCR, keeping a single row per CDR3 protein. The sample gives around 300,000 distinct CDR3 sequences, around a tenth of which show up once; 20% to 30% is in the top ten. The sequenced sample was peripheral blood, obtained 180 days after TCRalphabeta/CD19-depleted stem cell transplant. The TCR sequence derives from a male patient aged 2 to 10 who had a stem cell transplant for chronic granulomatous disease, so the T cells may come from the graft donor.

The CDR3 protein is CASSSLLRGPQHF. CDR3 in DNA: TGTGCCAGCAGTTCCCTCCTTCGAGGGCCCCAGCATTTT. The chain couples TRBV28 to TRBJ1-5; D unresolved. This CDR3 has 13 amino acids. Trimming pared 4 bases from V and 9 bases from J, leaving 13 bases between. From germline, CDR1 is MDHEN and CDR2 SYDVKM.